A selection of T cell receptor beta chains follows, all from one sample in a study of neoadjuvant nivolumab and ipilimumab in lung cancer. Clones were sequenced by immunoSEQ multiplex PCR, and TCRdb holds only the in-frame ones, with some missing. Among about 38,000 clones listed, 89% were seen once. The sample in question was peripheral blood, obtained before neoadjuvant nivolumab, alone or with ipilimumab. These receptors were collected from an adult with non-small cell lung cancer. CDR3s include the opening cysteine and the closing phenylalanine or tryptophan. The order of the fields is clone size, V gene, D gene, J gene, CDR3 DNA, CDR3 protein. A D gene is named only where the DNA matches it firmly. Size is omitted from some rows. Given values are once, few, many or a class for expanded clones.

clone size: .; V gene: TRBV5-1; D gene: TRBD2; J gene: TRBJ2-7; CDR3 DNA: TGCGCCAGCAGCGATAGACTAGCGGGAGGCCTTTTTCGTTTGAAGCAGTACTTC; CDR3 protein: CASSDRLAGGLFRLKQYF
clone size: .; V gene: TRBV28; D gene: TRBD1; J gene: TRBJ1-2; CDR3 DNA: TGTGCCAGCAGTTTCAGGGGGGTCGGCTACACCTTC; CDR3 protein: CASSFRGVGYTF
clone size: .; V gene: TRBV28; D gene: .; J gene: TRBJ1-5; CDR3 DNA: TGTGCCAGCAACTTCCTGGGACGAGTTAGCAATCAGCCCCAGCATTTT; CDR3 protein: CASNFLGRVSNQPQHF
clone size: .; V gene: TRBV5-1; D gene: .; J gene: TRBJ2-6; CDR3 DNA: TGCGCCAGCAGCTTGTATCCGGGTTCTGGGGCCAACGTCCTGACTTTC; CDR3 protein: CASSLYPGSGANVLTF
clone size: .; V gene: TRBV27; D gene: TRBD2; J gene: TRBJ2-2; CDR3 DNA: TGTGCCAGCAGTCCCCTGGGGGTAGCGGGAGCCGGGGAGCTGTTTTTT; CDR3 protein: CASSPLGVAGAGELFF
clone size: .; V gene: TRBV12-1; D gene: .; J gene: TRBJ2-7; CDR3 DNA: TGTGCCAGCAGCTCCTCTTCTTGGTTGACTAGCGGGAGCTACGAGCAGTACTTC; CDR3 protein: CASSSSSWLTSGSYEQYF
clone size: once; V gene: TRBV18; D gene: TRBD2; J gene: TRBJ2-7; CDR3 DNA: TGTGCCAGCTCACCACTGTTAGCGGGAGAAAGCAAGAACGAGCAGTACTTC; CDR3 protein: CASSPLLAGESKNEQYF
clone size: once; V gene: TRBV6-5; D gene: TRBD2; J gene: TRBJ2-1; CDR3 DNA: TGTGCCAGCAGTGGGACTAGTCCAATGTACAATGAGCAGTTCTTC; CDR3 protein: CASSGTSPMYNEQFF
clone size: .; V gene: TRBV7-2; D gene: TRBD1; J gene: TRBJ2-7; CDR3 DNA: TGTGCCAGCAGCCGGGACAGCTACACCTACGAGCAGTACTTC; CDR3 protein: CASSRDSYTYEQYF
clone size: .; V gene: TRBV30; D gene: .; J gene: TRBJ2-7; CDR3 DNA: TGTGCCTGGAGTAGCAGGGGCTTCTACGAGCAGTACTTC; CDR3 protein: CAWSSRGFYEQYF
clone size: once; V gene: TRBV6-4; D gene: .; J gene: TRBJ2-1; CDR3 DNA: TGTGCCAGCAGTGACGGGGAGGCCTACAATGAGCAGTTCTTC; CDR3 protein: CASSDGEAYNEQFF
clone size: .; V gene: TRBV5-6; D gene: TRBD1; J gene: TRBJ2-2; CDR3 DNA: TGTGCCAGCAGCCACCGGGACAGGGGGCAGAGAACCGGGGAGCTGTTTTTT; CDR3 protein: CASSHRDRGQRTGELFF
clone size: .; V gene: TRBV18; D gene: .; J gene: TRBJ2-5; CDR3 DNA: TGTGCCAGCTCACCAAGACAAGAGACCCAGTACTTC; CDR3 protein: CASSPRQETQYF
clone size: .; V gene: TRBV30; D gene: .; J gene: TRBJ2-1; CDR3 DNA: TGTGCCTGGAGTTCCGGCAGCGGTGTCTACAATGAGCAGTTCTTC; CDR3 protein: CAWSSGSGVYNEQFF
clone size: .; V gene: TRBV27; D gene: TRBD2; J gene: TRBJ2-7; CDR3 DNA: TGTGCCAGCAGTTTAAGACTAGCGGGAGGCGAGCAGTACTTC; CDR3 protein: CASSLRLAGGEQYF
clone size: .; V gene: TRBV4-2; D gene: TRBD2; J gene: TRBJ2-3; CDR3 DNA: TGTGCCAGCAGCCGTAACTTTGGGACTAGCGGGAGTTCAGATACGCAGTATTTT; CDR3 protein: CASSRNFGTSGSSDTQYF
clone size: .; V gene: TRBV11-2; D gene: .; J gene: TRBJ2-1; CDR3 DNA: TGTGCCAGCAGCCCCGTGAAGAGCTCCTACAATGAGCAGTTCTTC; CDR3 protein: CASSPVKSSYNEQFF
clone size: .; V gene: TRBV6-1; D gene: TRBD1; J gene: TRBJ2-7; CDR3 DNA: TGTGCCAGCAGATGGGGACAGGGTGACTCCTACGAGCAGTACTTC; CDR3 protein: CASRWGQGDSYEQYF
clone size: .; V gene: TRBV27; D gene: TRBD1; J gene: TRBJ2-7; CDR3 DNA: TGTGCCAGCAGTACGACAGGGTACTACGAGCAGTACTTC; CDR3 protein: CASSTTGYYEQYF
clone size: .; V gene: TRBV6-5; D gene: TRBD2; J gene: TRBJ2-7; CDR3 DNA: TGTGCCAGCAGTCTACTAGCGGGGAGCTCCTACGAGCAGTACTTC; CDR3 protein: CASSLLAGSSYEQYF
clone size: few; V gene: TRBV5-4; D gene: .; J gene: TRBJ2-7; CDR3 DNA: TGTGCCAGCAGCTGGGGACTGGAAAGCTCCTACGAGCAGTACTTC; CDR3 protein: CASSWGLESSYEQYF
clone size: few; V gene: TRBV7-9; D gene: TRBD1; J gene: TRBJ2-5; CDR3 DNA: TGTGCCAGCAGCTTAAGCAGGGGGGAGACCCAGTACTTC; CDR3 protein: CASSLSRGETQYF
clone size: .; V gene: TRBV6-5; D gene: .; J gene: TRBJ2-4; CDR3 DNA: TGTGCCAGCAAATACGGGGGAGACAAAAACATTCAGTACTTC; CDR3 protein: CASKYGGDKNIQYF
clone size: few; V gene: TRBV7-9; D gene: .; J gene: TRBJ1-5; CDR3 DNA: TGTGCCAGCAGCTTAGGGGACAGCAATCAGCCCCAGCATTTT; CDR3 protein: CASSLGDSNQPQHF
clone size: .; V gene: TRBV29-1; D gene: .; J gene: TRBJ2-7; CDR3 DNA: TGCAGCGTTGGCGGGGCCCAAAACGAGCAGTACTTC; CDR3 protein: CSVGGAQNEQYF
clone size: .; V gene: TRBV14; D gene: .; J gene: TRBJ2-7; CDR3 DNA: TGTGCCAGCAGCCAACAGGACAGCTACGAGCAGTACTTC; CDR3 protein: CASSQQDSYEQYF
clone size: .; V gene: TRBV6-6; D gene: TRBD1; J gene: TRBJ2-3; CDR3 DNA: TGTGCCAGCAGCTCCGGGACAGGGGTAACAGATACGCAGTATTTT; CDR3 protein: CASSSGTGVTDTQYF
clone size: .; V gene: TRBV2; D gene: .; J gene: TRBJ2-7; CDR3 DNA: TGTGCCAGCCTGGGGGGCAGGGGAGGGTACGAGCAGTACTTC; CDR3 protein: CASLGGRGGYEQYF
clone size: .; V gene: TRBV15; D gene: TRBD1; J gene: TRBJ2-1; CDR3 DNA: TGTGCCACCAGCCCAGCTGAGGACAGGGGCCGCTACAATGAGCAGTTCTTC; CDR3 protein: CATSPAEDRGRYNEQFF
clone size: once; V gene: TRBV4-1; D gene: .; J gene: TRBJ1-2; CDR3 DNA: TGCGCCAGCAGCCAGCCTCAAAACCAGAACTATGGCTACACCTTC; CDR3 protein: CASSQPQNQNYGYTF
clone size: .; V gene: TRBV30; D gene: TRBD2; J gene: TRBJ2-1; CDR3 DNA: TGTGCCTGGAGTGCCCAACTAGCGGACAATGAGCAGTTCTTC; CDR3 protein: CAWSAQLADNEQFF
clone size: .; V gene: TRBV7-9; D gene: TRBD2; J gene: TRBJ2-3; CDR3 DNA: TGTGCCAGCAGCCAAGAAGGGGCTAGCGGGAGTGATACGCAGTATTTT; CDR3 protein: CASSQEGASGSDTQYF
clone size: .; V gene: TRBV9; D gene: TRBD2; J gene: TRBJ2-1; CDR3 DNA: TGTGCCAGCAGCGCCACCGGGACTAGCCCCAATGAGCAGTTCTTC; CDR3 protein: CASSATGTSPNEQFF
clone size: .; V gene: TRBV5-4; D gene: TRBD1; J gene: TRBJ1-1; CDR3 DNA: TGTGCCAGCAGCTTGGCAGGGGGCGGCACTGAAGCTTTCTTT; CDR3 protein: CASSLAGGGTEAFF
clone size: .; V gene: TRBV2; D gene: .; J gene: TRBJ2-2; CDR3 DNA: TGTGCCAGCAGTGGTAAGACTACAAACACCGGGGAGCTGTTTTTT; CDR3 protein: CASSGKTTNTGELFF
clone size: once; V gene: TRBV7-9; D gene: .; J gene: TRBJ2-7; CDR3 DNA: TGTGCCAGCAGCTTAGAAGGAGTCGTCTCCTACGAGCAGTACTTC; CDR3 protein: CASSLEGVVSYEQYF
clone size: .; V gene: TRBV30; D gene: .; J gene: TRBJ2-5; CDR3 DNA: TGTGCCTGGAAGGGGGTTTGGATACAAGAGACCCAGTACTTC; CDR3 protein: CAWKGVWIQETQYF
clone size: .; V gene: TRBV18; D gene: TRBD2; J gene: TRBJ2-7; CDR3 DNA: TGTGCCAGCTCACCGAGGACTAGCTCCAACGAGCAGTACTTC; CDR3 protein: CASSPRTSSNEQYF
clone size: few; V gene: TRBV7-8; D gene: TRBD2; J gene: TRBJ2-5; CDR3 DNA: TGTGCCAGCAGCTTAGCGCTGACTAGCGGTTTCCAGTACTTC; CDR3 protein: CASSLALTSGFQYF
clone size: few; V gene: TRBV27; D gene: .; J gene: TRBJ2-7; CDR3 DNA: TGTGCCATCGCGGTACGTGGAGGAGAGCAGTACTTC; CDR3 protein: CAIAVRGGEQYF
clone size: .; V gene: TRBV4-1; D gene: .; J gene: TRBJ2-5; CDR3 DNA: TGCGCCAGCAGCCATCCCGGGACACGCCAAGAGACCCAGTACTTC; CDR3 protein: CASSHPGTRQETQYF
clone size: .; V gene: TRBV30; D gene: TRBD1; J gene: TRBJ2-7; CDR3 DNA: TGTGCCTGGAGTTGGGGACAGGGAACATACGAGCAGTACTTC; CDR3 protein: CAWSWGQGTYEQYF
clone size: .; V gene: TRBV6-6; D gene: TRBD1; J gene: TRBJ1-5; CDR3 DNA: TGTGCCAGCAGGACAGGGGGCGGAGGTAGCAATCAGCCCCAGCATTTT; CDR3 protein: CASRTGGGGSNQPQHF
clone size: .; V gene: TRBV19; D gene: .; J gene: TRBJ2-1; CDR3 DNA: TGTGCCAGTAGTATGGCCTACAATGAGCAGTTCTTC; CDR3 protein: CASSMAYNEQFF
clone size: .; V gene: TRBV5-6; D gene: .; J gene: TRBJ1-2; CDR3 DNA: TGTGCCAGCAGCTTGGCGGGCTCCTATGGCTACACCTTC; CDR3 protein: CASSLAGSYGYTF
clone size: .; V gene: TRBV6-1; D gene: .; J gene: TRBJ1-4; CDR3 DNA: TGTGCCAGCAGTGTTGACCTAACTAATGAAAAACTGTTTTTT; CDR3 protein: CASSVDLTNEKLFF
clone size: .; V gene: TRBV7-9; D gene: .; J gene: TRBJ2-3; CDR3 DNA: TGTGCCAGCAGCTTAGAGGGTGGGGCCACAGATACGCAGTATTTT; CDR3 protein: CASSLEGGATDTQYF
clone size: few; V gene: TRBV5-1; D gene: TRBD1; J gene: TRBJ1-1; CDR3 DNA: TGCGCCAGCGGACAGGGGGCGCACACTGAAGCTTTCTTT; CDR3 protein: CASGQGAHTEAFF
clone size: .; V gene: TRBV30; D gene: TRBD2; J gene: TRBJ2-1; CDR3 DNA: TGTGCCTGGGAGCGGGGCGACTACAATGAGCAGTTCTTC; CDR3 protein: CAWERGDYNEQFF
clone size: .; V gene: TRBV6-7; D gene: .; J gene: TRBJ1-2; CDR3 DNA: TGTGCCAGCAGTTTTGGACAACTCTATGGCTACACCTTC; CDR3 protein: CASSFGQLYGYTF